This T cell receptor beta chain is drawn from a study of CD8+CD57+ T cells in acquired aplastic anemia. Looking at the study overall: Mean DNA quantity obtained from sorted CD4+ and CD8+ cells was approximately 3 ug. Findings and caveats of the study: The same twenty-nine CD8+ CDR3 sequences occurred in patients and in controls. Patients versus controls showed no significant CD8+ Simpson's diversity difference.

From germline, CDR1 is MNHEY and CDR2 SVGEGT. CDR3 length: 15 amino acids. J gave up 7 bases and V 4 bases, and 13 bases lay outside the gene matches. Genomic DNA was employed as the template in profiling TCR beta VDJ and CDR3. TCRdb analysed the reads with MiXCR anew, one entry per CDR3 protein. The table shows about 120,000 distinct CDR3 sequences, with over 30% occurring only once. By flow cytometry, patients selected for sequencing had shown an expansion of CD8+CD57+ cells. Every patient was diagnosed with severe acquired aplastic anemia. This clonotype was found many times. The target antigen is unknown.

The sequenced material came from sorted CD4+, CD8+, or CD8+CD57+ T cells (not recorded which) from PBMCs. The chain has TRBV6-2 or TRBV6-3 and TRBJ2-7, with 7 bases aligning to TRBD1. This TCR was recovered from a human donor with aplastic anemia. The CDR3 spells CASSFSPTGAPEQYF. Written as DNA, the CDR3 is TGTGCCAGCAGTTTTAGCCCCACAGGGGCGCCTGAGCAGTACTTC.